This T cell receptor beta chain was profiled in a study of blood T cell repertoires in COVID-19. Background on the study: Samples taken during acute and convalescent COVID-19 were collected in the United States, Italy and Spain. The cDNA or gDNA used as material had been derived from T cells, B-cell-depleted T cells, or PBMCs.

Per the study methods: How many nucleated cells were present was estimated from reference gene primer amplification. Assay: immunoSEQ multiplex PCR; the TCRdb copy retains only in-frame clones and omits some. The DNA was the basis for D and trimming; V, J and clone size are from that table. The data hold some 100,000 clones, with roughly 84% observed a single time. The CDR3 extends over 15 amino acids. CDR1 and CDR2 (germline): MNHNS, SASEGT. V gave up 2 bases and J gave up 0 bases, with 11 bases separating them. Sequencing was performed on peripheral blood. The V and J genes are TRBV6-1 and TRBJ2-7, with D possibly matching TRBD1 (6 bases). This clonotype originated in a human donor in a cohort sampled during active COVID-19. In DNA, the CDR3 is TGTGCCAGCAGTGAATACGAGGGGGTCTCCTACGAGCAGTACTTC. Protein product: CASSEYEGVSYEQYF.